Detailed here is one T cell receptor beta chain. These data originate in a study of identifying expanded T cells in peripheral blood. Measured with immunoSEQ multiplex PCR; TCRdb has only the in-frame clones, and not every one. The table includes roughly 120,000 clones, 88% detected once. This receptor was taken from a person between 18 and 75 years old in good health. Sequenced input: blood.

The chain's CDR3 is CASSLQGYNYGYTF. In nucleotides, the CDR3 is TGTGCCAGTAGTCTACAGGGCTACAACTATGGCTACACCTTC. The chain carries TRBV19 and TRBJ1-2; tentative D call: TRBD1 (6 bases). The CDR3 contains 14 residues. Germline CDR1 is LNHDA and CDR2 is SQIVND (reference sequence). The V gene lost 5 bases and the J gene lost 2 bases, with 12 bases spanning the gap.